The 26 T cell receptor beta chains reported below all come from one sample, sequenced in a study of early T cells in non-severe SARS-CoV-2 infection. A single record per CDR3 protein comes from TCRdb applying MiXCR to the 5' RACE reads. Here the sample spans tens of thousands of distinct CDR3 sequences, 15% being singletons. The source material was whole blood. The receptors stem from an adult who was a healthcare worker with PCR-confirmed SARS-CoV-2 infection or an uninfected control (not recorded which).

The chain is built from TRBV10-3 and TRBJ2-1; TRBD2 aligns across 15 bases. The V segment lost 3 bases and the J segment 7 bases; nucleotides outside the gene matches: 4. CDR3 length equals 16 residues. Germline assignment: CDR1 ENHRY and CDR2 SYGVKD. For the CDR3, the DNA is TGTGCCATCAGTGACTGGGGACTAGCGGGAGGTAATGAGCAGTTCTTC. It encodes CAISDWGLAGGNEQFF.

The genes are TRBV5-6 and TRBJ2-7, with 9 bases lining up with TRBD1. With V trimmed by 0 bases and J by 1 base, 2 bases remained unmatched. Germline V gene data show CDR1 as SGHDT and CDR2 as YYEEEE. CDR3 length equals 15 residues. The CDR3 nucleotides are TGTGCCAGCAGCTTGGCGGGGACAGGGTCCTACGAGCAGTACTTC. Its translation is CASSLAGTGSYEQYF.

This clonotype showed up just once. The V gene is TRBV20-1, the J gene TRBJ2-3; D ambiguous. Germline V gene lookup returns CDR1 DFQATT and CDR2 SNEGSKA (reference sequence). The ends were cut back, 0 bases at V and 6 bases at J, with 10 bases in the middle. The CDR3 is made up of 13 amino acids. The CDR3 spells CSARETSRDTQYF. The CDR3 nucleotides are TGCAGTGCTAGAGAAACCTCTCGGGATACGCAGTATTTT.

The chain employs TRBV2 and TRBJ2-1, with a tentative D call TRBD1 (5 bases). Germline-derived CDR1 and CDR2 are SNHLY and FYNNEI. Trimming took off 4 bases at V and 4 bases at J, with 5 bases between the two ends. This CDR3 region has 12 residues. The CDR3 protein is CASSAGYNEQFF. The DNA of the CDR3 is TGTGCCAGCAGTGCAGGGTACAATGAGCAGTTCTTC.

The rearrangement links TRBV12-3 or TRBV12-4 to TRBJ2-3; D unclear. The V end lost 5 bases, the J end lost 5 bases, and 17 bases lay between the germline ends. This CDR3 is built from 15 residues. CDR3 coding DNA: TGTGCCAGCAGTAACCGGGCGACCCACGGAGATACGCAGTATTTT. Amino acids: CASSNRATHGDTQYF.

The gene calls are TRBV30 and TRBJ2-5; no reliable D call. Germline V gene lookup returns CDR1 GTSNPN and CDR2 SVGIG (reference sequence). CDR3 length: 13 residues. Trimming cost V 2 bases and J 2 bases, with 9 bases left between them. This CDR3 reads CAWSKNGQETQYF. The CDR3 DNA follows: TGTGCCTGGAGTAAGAACGGTCAAGAGACCCAGTACTTC.

V usage is TRBV4-1 and J usage is TRBJ2-1; D gene uncertain. Looked up from germline, CDR1 is MGHRA and CDR2 is YSYEKL. The CDR3 is made up of 15 amino acids. V dropped 0 bases and J dropped 6 bases, with 12 bases sitting between them. The CDR3, as DNA: TGCGCCAGCAGCCAAGATGAGAGGATTCCCAATGAGCAGTTCTTC. It yields the protein CASSQDERIPNEQFF.

This clonotype was counted at least ten times. The CDR3, as DNA: TGTGCCAGCAACCGAGGGGCGGAGACCCAGTACTTC. As protein: CASNRGAETQYF. The chain links TRBV6-6 to TRBJ2-5; D is possibly TRBD1 or TRBD2 (5 bases each). CDR3 length equals 12 residues. Germline values: CDR1 MNHNY, CDR2 SVGAGI (reference sequence). The germline V and J ends were trimmed by 7 bases and 5 bases, with 11 bases remaining between them.

This clonotype has at least ten counts. This chain joins TRBV2 and TRBJ1-1; no firm D call. The germline CDR1 and CDR2 sequences are SNHLY and FYNNEI. The CDR3 sequence is 11 residues long. The V gene lost 1 base and the J gene lost 7 bases, with 4 bases spanning the gap. The CDR3 DNA reads TGTGCCAGCAGTGAAGGGGGTGAAGCTTTCTTT. Amino acids: CASSEGGEAFF.

The table lists this clonotype with a few counts. The chain combines TRBV20-1 with TRBJ2-7; either TRBD1 or TRBD2 may fit D (5 bases each). V lost 1 base to trimming and J lost 6 bases, with 10 bases between them. The V gene's germline CDR1 is DFQATT and CDR2 SNEGSKA (reference sequence). The CDR3 is 12 residues long. CDR3 in amino acids: CSARGRAGEQYF. DNA of the CDR3: TGCAGTGCTAGAGGCAGGGCGGGCGAGCAGTACTTC.

This clonotype was recorded a few times. The chain employs TRBV12-3 or TRBV12-4 and TRBJ1-1; D remains unclear. This CDR3 is built from 13 residues. Trimming removed 7 bases from V and 1 base from J, with 10 bases in between. In nucleotides, the CDR3 is TGTGCCAGCACCCACCCGGGGAACACTGAAGCTTTCTTT. Amino acids: CASTHPGNTEAFF.

This clonotype occurred a few times. This chain connects TRBV7-9 to TRBJ2-1; 8 nucleotides align to TRBD2. Germline V lookup: CDR1 SEHNR, CDR2 FQNEAQ (reference sequence). The J segment lost 5 bases and the V segment lost 5 bases, leaving 8 bases of the junction unmatched. The length of the CDR3 is 15 residues. The CDR3 coding sequence is TGTGCCAGCAGCCTGGTACTAGCGGACCACAATGAGCAGTTCTTC. This encodes CASSLVLADHNEQFF.

This clonotype was recorded at least ten times. V and J are TRBV29-1 and TRBJ1-1, with a weak D call TRBD1 (5 bases). V was pared by 7 bases and J by 0 bases, with 9 bases between. Germline lookup yields CDR1 SQVTM and CDR2 ANQGSEA. CDR3 length equals 12 residues. The CDR3 DNA sequence: TGCAGCGCCGGGGCGTTGAACACTGAAGCTTTCTTT. Its translation is CSAGALNTEAFF.

There are many counts of this clonotype. The chain recombines TRBV18 with TRBJ1-5, with D unclear. The CDR3 spans 15 residues. V was clipped by 6 bases and J by 1 base, with 13 bases between them. CDR1 and CDR2 (germline): KGHSH, LQKENI. The CDR3 DNA follows: TGTGCCAGCTCCCCTTCGACGGTGAGCAATCAGCCCCAGCATTTT. Protein: CASSPSTVSNQPQHF.

This sequence joins TRBV11-2 and TRBJ1-2; 7 bases align to TRBD1. The J segment lost 8 bases and the V segment lost 4 bases, leaving 16 bases of the junction unmatched. CDR1 and CDR2 (germline): SGHAT, FQNNGV. This CDR3 comprises 16 residues. In nucleotides, the CDR3 is TGTGCCAGCAGCTCCTTAAGACAGGGAAGTTCGAGAGGCTACACCTTC. Its protein product is CASSSLRQGSSRGYTF.

The rearrangement uses TRBV6-2 or TRBV6-3 and TRBJ2-7, with 8 nucleotides matching TRBD2. The CDR3 runs 15 residues. The germline V gene has CDR1 MNHEY and CDR2 SVGEGT. V lost 2 bases to trimming and J lost 5 bases; unmatched junction nucleotides: 8. The DNA for the CDR3 is TGTGCCAGCAGTTACGGCGGGGGGCTTCCCCACGAGCAGTACTTC. Translation: CASSYGGGLPHEQYF.

V is TRBV12-3 or TRBV12-4 and J is TRBJ2-7; D is undetermined. The CDR3 runs to 13 residues. V lost 1 base and J lost 2, with 6 bases in between. The CDR3 reads CASSLGRTYEQYF. The CDR3 bases are TGTGCCAGCAGTTTAGGGCGTACCTACGAGCAGTACTTC.

This clonotype turned up a few times. The J gene is TRBJ2-7, the V gene TRBV20-1; either TRBD1 or TRBD2 may fit D (5 bases each). CDR3 length: 12 amino acids. Per germline, CDR1 DFQATT and CDR2 SNEGSKA (reference sequence). V was clipped by 6 bases and J by 2 bases, with 11 bases between them. CDR3 in amino acids: CSAPGRAYEQYF. The CDR3 DNA reads TGCAGTGCCCCGGGGCGGGCCTACGAGCAGTACTTC.

The chain recombines TRBV12-3 or TRBV12-4 with TRBJ2-7; TRBD1 matches at 8 bases. Trimming cost V 5 bases and J 5 bases; bases outside gene matches: 5. This CDR3 comprises 13 residues. This CDR3 reads CASSLTGVHEQYF. CDR3 DNA: TGTGCCAGCAGTCTGACAGGGGTTCACGAGCAGTACTTC.

This clonotype showed up just a few times. The V call is TRBV3-1, the J call TRBJ2-6; D may be TRBD1 (5 bases). The CDR3 extends over 18 amino acids. The V gene's germline CDR1 is LGHDT and CDR2 YNNKEL (reference sequence). V dropped 2 bases and J dropped 2 bases, with 16 bases sitting between them. The CDR3: CASSQQGPFPTGANVLTF. DNA for the CDR3: TGTGCCAGCAGCCAACAGGGTCCCTTCCCCACTGGGGCCAACGTCCTGACTTTC.

This clonotype appeared a few times. The chain has TRBV20-1 and TRBJ2-1, with TRBD2 matching 12 bases. CDR1 and CDR2 from the germline V gene are DFQATT and SNEGSKA (reference sequence). The CDR3 has 15 amino acids. Trimming took 5 bases from V and 7 from J; bases not matched to a gene: 9. In DNA form, the CDR3 reads TGCAGTGCTCGCGACAAGACTAGCGGGAGAAATGAGCAGTTCTTC. It translates to CSARDKTSGRNEQFF.

This clonotype showed up just a few times. This chain uses TRBV9 with TRBJ2-2; 9 nucleotides line up with TRBD1. Germline CDR1 is SGDLS and CDR2 is YYNGEE. The CDR3 contains 15 residues. Losses at the gene ends were 3 bases for V and 6 bases for J; bases not matched to a gene: 6. The CDR3 nucleotides read TGTGCCAGCAGCGGCGGGACAGGGTCCCCCGGGGAGCTGTTTTTT. It codes for CASSGGTGSPGELFF.

This clonotype was seen more than once but under ten times. The chain carries TRBV5-1 and TRBJ1-3, with 8 bases that match TRBD1. J was trimmed by 3 bases and V by 4 bases; bases with no gene match: 9. Looked up from germline, CDR1 is SGHRS and CDR2 is YFSETQ. The CDR3 contains 16 residues. The CDR3 is CASSQTSGTGGNTIYF. The CDR3 nucleotides are TGCGCCAGCAGCCAAACCTCCGGGACAGGTGGAAACACCATATATTTT.

V usage is TRBV27 and J usage is TRBJ1-3, with a possible D match to TRBD1 (6 bases). Per germline, CDR1 MNHEY and CDR2 SMNVEV (reference sequence). V shed 10 bases and J shed 8 bases, with 21 bases lying between them. The CDR3 spans 14 residues. The CDR3, as DNA: TGTGCCAACCTTCCCGGGGGCAGGGGTGACACCATATATTTT. This sequence encodes CANLPGGRGDTIYF.

This clonotype was seen a handful of times. The chain is built from TRBV15 and TRBJ2-1; D is perhaps TRBD2 (6 bases). Between the trimmed V and J ends, which lost 0 bases and 3 bases, there was a span of 6 bases. Germline lookup yields CDR1 LNHNV and CDR2 YYDKDF (reference sequence). This CDR3 spans 14 amino acids. The CDR3 loop is CATSRERDYNEQFF. CDR3 DNA: TGTGCCACCAGCAGAGAGCGGGACTACAATGAGCAGTTCTTC.

This clonotype was recorded a few times. The chain carries TRBV5-5 and TRBJ1-5; maybe TRBD1 (5 bases). The V gene lost 2 bases and the J gene lost 4 bases, with 22 bases spanning the gap. The length of the CDR3 is 18 residues. The V gene's germline CDR1 is SGHKS and CDR2 YYEKEE (reference sequence). CDR3 amino acids: CASSFSDPLVPGNQPQHF. The CDR3 DNA sequence: TGTGCCAGCAGCTTTTCGGACCCCTTAGTGCCAGGGAATCAGCCCCAGCATTTT.